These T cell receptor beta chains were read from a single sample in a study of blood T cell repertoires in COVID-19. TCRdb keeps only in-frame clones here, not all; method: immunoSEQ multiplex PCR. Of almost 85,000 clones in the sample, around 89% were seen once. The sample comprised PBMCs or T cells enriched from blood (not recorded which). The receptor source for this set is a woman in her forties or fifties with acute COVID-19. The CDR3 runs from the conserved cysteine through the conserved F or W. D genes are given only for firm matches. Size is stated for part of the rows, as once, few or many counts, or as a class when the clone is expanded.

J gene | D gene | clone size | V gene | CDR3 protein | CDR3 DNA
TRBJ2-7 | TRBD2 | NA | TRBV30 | CAWRPGAGAGEQYF | TGTGCCTGGAGACCTGGGGCGGGAGCGGGGGAGCAGTACTTC
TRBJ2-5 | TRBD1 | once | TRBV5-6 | CASSSPRQGAWVTQYF | TGTGCCAGCAGCTCCCCCAGGCAGGGGGCTTGGGTGACCCAGTACTTC
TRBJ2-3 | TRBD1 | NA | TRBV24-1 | CATSETGTVSTDTQYF | TGTGCCACCAGTGAGACCGGGACAGTTAGCACAGATACGCAGTATTTT
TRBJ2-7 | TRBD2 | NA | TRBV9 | CASSQTSGSYEQYF | TGTGCCAGCAGCCAGACTAGCGGGTCCTACGAGCAGTACTTC
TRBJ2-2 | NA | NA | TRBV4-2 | CASSQEGSYNTGELFF | TGTGCCAGCAGCCAAGAGGGCAGTTATAACACCGGGGAGCTGTTTTTT
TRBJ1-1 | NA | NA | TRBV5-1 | CASSLDSNTEAFF | TGCGCCAGCAGTCTTGACAGTAACACTGAAGCTTTCTTT
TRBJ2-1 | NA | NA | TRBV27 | CASSFSASGSYNEQFF | TGTGCCAGCAGTTTTAGCGCCAGTGGGTCCTACAATGAGCAGTTCTTC
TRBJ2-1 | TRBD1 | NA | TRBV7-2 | CASSSGQGLYNEQFF | TGTGCCAGCAGCTCGGGACAGGGGCTTTACAATGAGCAGTTCTTC
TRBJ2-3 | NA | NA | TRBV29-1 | CSVVDSGSTDTQYF | TGCAGCGTTGTTGATAGCGGTAGCACAGATACGCAGTATTTT
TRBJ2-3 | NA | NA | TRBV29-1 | CSVVSGGTDTQYF | TGCAGCGTTGTATCGGGGGGCACAGATACGCAGTATTTT
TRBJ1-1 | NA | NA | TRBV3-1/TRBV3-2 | CASSPKGGAALEAFF | TGTGCCAGCAGCCCCAAAGGGGGGGCCGCACTTGAAGCTTTCTTT
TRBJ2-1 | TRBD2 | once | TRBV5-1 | CASSLVPGGPGEQFF | TGCGCCAGCAGCTTGGTCCCGGGAGGGCCCGGTGAGCAGTTCTTC
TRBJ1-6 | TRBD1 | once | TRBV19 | CASSNRDRGNSPLHF | TGTGCCAGTAGTAACCGGGACAGGGGTAATTCACCCCTCCACTTT
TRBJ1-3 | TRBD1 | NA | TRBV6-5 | CASSTGGGGNTIYF | TGTGCCAGCAGTACAGGGGGCGGAGGAAACACCATATATTTT
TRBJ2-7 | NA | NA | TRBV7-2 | CASSLPQLYEQYF | TGTGCCAGCAGCTTACCACAGCTATACGAGCAGTACTTC
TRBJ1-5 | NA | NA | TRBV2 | CASSGGNSNQPQHF | TGTGCCAGCAGTGGAGGGAATAGCAATCAGCCCCAGCATTTT
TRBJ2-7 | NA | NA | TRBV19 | CASSIRQGRGYEQYF | TGTGCCAGTAGTATACGGCAGGGGAGAGGGTACGAGCAGTACTTC
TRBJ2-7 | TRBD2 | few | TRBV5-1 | CASSLPSGPYEQYF | TGCGCCAGCAGCTTGCCTAGCGGGCCCTACGAGCAGTACTTC
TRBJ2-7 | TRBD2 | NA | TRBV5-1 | CASSPAGGSSYEQYF | TGCGCCAGCAGCCCTGCGGGCGGGAGCTCCTACGAGCAGTACTTC
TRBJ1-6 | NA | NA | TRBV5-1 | CASSLAQGGNSPLHF | TGCGCCAGCAGCTTGGCACAGGGTGGGAATTCACCCCTCCACTTT
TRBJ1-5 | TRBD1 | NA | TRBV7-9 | CASSQGGGRGLNQPQHF | TGTGCCAGCAGCCAAGGGGGTGGCAGGGGGCTTAATCAGCCCCAGCATTTT
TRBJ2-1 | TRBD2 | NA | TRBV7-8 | CASSPSGSTNEQFF | TGTGCCAGCAGCCCTAGCGGGAGTACCAATGAGCAGTTCTTC
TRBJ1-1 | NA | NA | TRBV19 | CASSISFPNTEAFF | TGTGCCAGTAGTATTTCATTTCCGAACACTGAAGCTTTCTTT
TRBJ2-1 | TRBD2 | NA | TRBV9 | CASSVAFWASGNNEQFF | TGTGCCAGCAGCGTAGCTTTTTGGGCTAGCGGTAACAATGAGCAGTTCTTC
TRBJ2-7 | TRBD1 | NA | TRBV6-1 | CASSEAGRGTHEQYF | TGTGCCAGCAGTGAAGCGGGCAGGGGGACCCACGAGCAGTACTTC
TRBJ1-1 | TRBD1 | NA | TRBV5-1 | CASIAGTGVNTEAFF | TGCGCCAGCATCGCCGGGACAGGAGTGAACACTGAAGCTTTCTTT
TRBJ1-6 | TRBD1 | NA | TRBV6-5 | CASTNDRVSPLHF | TGTGCCAGCACCAACGACAGGGTATCACCCCTCCACTTT
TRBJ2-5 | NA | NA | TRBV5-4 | CASSSDRKETQYF | TGTGCCAGCAGCTCCGACAGAAAAGAGACCCAGTACTTC
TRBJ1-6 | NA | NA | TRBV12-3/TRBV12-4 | CASSQNSPLHF | TGTGCCAGCAGCCAGAATTCACCCCTCCACTTT
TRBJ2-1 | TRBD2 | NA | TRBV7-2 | CASSPSTGLAGDNEQFF | TGTGCCAGCAGCCCGTCAACAGGACTAGCGGGAGACAATGAGCAGTTCTTC
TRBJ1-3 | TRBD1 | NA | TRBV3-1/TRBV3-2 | CASSHPIRTGTGNTIYF | TGTGCCAGCAGCCACCCCATCAGGACAGGGACAGGAAACACCATATATTTT